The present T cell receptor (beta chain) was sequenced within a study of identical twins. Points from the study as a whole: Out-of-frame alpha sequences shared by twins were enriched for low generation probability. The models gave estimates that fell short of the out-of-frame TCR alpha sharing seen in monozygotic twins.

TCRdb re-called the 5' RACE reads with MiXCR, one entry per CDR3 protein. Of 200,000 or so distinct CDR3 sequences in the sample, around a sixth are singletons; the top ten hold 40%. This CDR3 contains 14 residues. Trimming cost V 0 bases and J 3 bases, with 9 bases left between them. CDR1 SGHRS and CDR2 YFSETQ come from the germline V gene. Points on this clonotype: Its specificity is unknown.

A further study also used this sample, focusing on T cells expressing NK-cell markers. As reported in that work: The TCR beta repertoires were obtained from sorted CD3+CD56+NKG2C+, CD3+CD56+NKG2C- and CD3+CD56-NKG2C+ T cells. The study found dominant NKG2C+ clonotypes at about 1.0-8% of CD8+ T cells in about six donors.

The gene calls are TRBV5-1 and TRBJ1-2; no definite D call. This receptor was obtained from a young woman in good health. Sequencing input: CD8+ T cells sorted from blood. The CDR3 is CASSLAVQYYGYTF. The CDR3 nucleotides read TGCGCCAGCAGCTTGGCCGTTCAGTACTATGGCTACACCTTC.